The 25 T cell receptor beta chains below were found in one sample sequenced in a study of CDR3 diversity in severe acne. Each CDR3 protein gets one entry after TCRdb re-called the PCR reads with MiXCR. The sample consists of more than 80,000 distinct CDR3 sequences, 45% to 50% of them appearing once. Sample: blood. All receptors derive from a male donor with severe acne vulgaris.

This clonotype was recorded only once. A junction boundary mismatches the germline segment, possibly from a read error. The V and J genes are TRBV12-5 and TRBJ2-3, with 10 bases fitting TRBD2. Germline CDR1 LGHNT, CDR2 FRNRAP. CDR3 length equals 16 residues. CDR3 coding DNA: TGTGCTGGTGGTTTGGTTAGCGGGAGGTCCTACAATGAGCAGTATTTT. Protein: CAGGLVSGRSYNEQYF.

The chain uses TRBV2 and TRBJ2-7, with D possibly TRBD1 on 5 matching bases. The germline V and J ends were trimmed by 6 bases and 0 bases, with 18 bases remaining between them. CDR1 and CDR2 (germline): SNHLY, FYNNEI. The CDR3 spans 16 residues. The CDR3 loop reads CASSFPRQGSSYEQYF. CDR3 DNA: TGTGCCAGCAGCTTCCCTCGTCAGGGAAGCTCCTACGAGCAGTACTTC.

This clonotype has ten or more counts. The J gene is TRBJ2-7, the V gene TRBV28; 9 bases are a match to TRBD1. The CDR3 spans 18 residues. V shed 4 bases, J shed 1 base, and the junction held 14 bases outside the gene matches. The V gene's germline CDR1 is MDHEN and CDR2 SYDVKM. CDR3 region: CASSSYPWGQGKSYEQYF. The CDR3 bases are TGTGCCAGCAGTTCGTATCCTTGGGGACAGGGAAAGTCCTACGAGCAGTACTTC. The entire variable domain, with the rest obtained from reference TRBV28 and TRBJ2-7, is as follows: DVKVTQSSRYLVKRTGEKVFLECVQDMDHENMFWYRQDPGLGLRLIYFSYDVKMKEKGDIPEGYSVSREKKERFSLILESASTNQTSMYLCASSSYPWGQGKSYEQYFGPGTRLTVT.

This clonotype was observed many times. The chain joins TRBV6-6 to TRBJ2-7, with 8 bases aligning to TRBD1. Germline lookup yields CDR1 MNHNY and CDR2 SVGAGI (reference sequence). The CDR3 consists of 14 residues. V dropped 9 bases and J dropped 6; count of bases not matched to a gene: 13. CDR3 bases: TGTGCCAGTACCTTCCGGACAGGGTCCCTCGAGCAGTACTTC. Its protein is CASTFRTGSLEQYF.

Note on this clonotype: Possible read error: a much larger clone is one base away. This CDR3 reads CASSLTSGSYNDQFF. CDR3 nucleotide sequence: TGTGCCAGTAGTCTCACTAGCGGGAGTTACAATGATCAGTTCTTC. The chain couples TRBV19 to TRBJ2-1, with TRBD2 matching over 11 bases. The germline V gene has CDR1 LNHDA and CDR2 SQIVND (reference sequence). The CDR3 consists of 15 residues.

This clonotype was observed a handful of times. J is TRBJ2-5 and V is TRBV28; TRBD2 aligns across 14 bases. The junction had 5 bases not matched to a gene; V was cut back by 4 bases and J by 4 bases. Germline CDR1 reads MDHEN; CDR2 reads SYDVKM. CDR3 size: 16 residues. Written as DNA, the CDR3 is TGTGCCAGCAGTTCCGGACTAGCGGGGGGCCTAGAGACCCAGTACTTC. It is translated as CASSSGLAGGLETQYF. The variable domain in full, with the rest retrieved from reference TRBV28 and TRBJ2-5, is DVKVTQSSRYLVKRTGEKVFLECVQDMDHENMFWYRQDPGLGLRLIYFSYDVKMKEKGDIPEGYSVSREKKERFSLILESASTNQTSMYLCASSSGLAGGLETQYFGPGTRLLVL.

The CDR3 protein is CAISDQDLANVLTF. Written as DNA, the CDR3 is TGTGCCATCAGTGATCAGGATTTGGCCAACGTCCTGACTTTC. The V gene is TRBV10-3, the J gene TRBJ2-6; D gene uncertain. Germline V gene data show CDR1 as ENHRY and CDR2 as SYGVKD. The CDR3 length is 14 residues. Between the trimmed V and J ends, which lost 3 bases and 6 bases, there was a span of 9 bases.

The rearrangement links TRBV9 to TRBJ2-5; TRBD2 aligns across 8 bases. This CDR3 has 16 amino acids. CDR1 SGDLS and CDR2 YYNGEE come from the germline V gene. The trim removed 0 bases at V and 4 bases at J, leaving 8 bases unmatched. The CDR3 nucleotides are TGTGCCAGCAGCGTAGGAAATAGCGGGATCCCAGAGACCCAGTACTTC. It specifies CASSVGNSGIPETQYF.

The chain joins TRBV10-3 to TRBJ2-2, with D unresolved. Germline assignment: CDR1 ENHRY and CDR2 SYGVKD. This CDR3 spans 14 amino acids. V lost 1 base and J 3 bases, leaving 6 bases between the germline ends. The CDR3 sequence: CAISELAHTGELFF. The CDR3 DNA reads as TGTGCCATCAGTGAGTTGGCACACACCGGGGAGCTGTTTTTT.

This clonotype was counted at least ten times. The chain recombines TRBV5-1 with TRBJ2-3; D may correspond to TRBD1 or TRBD2 (6 bases each). V was cut by 2 bases and J by 5 bases, with 12 bases left in between. CDR3 length equals 14 residues. From germline, CDR1 is SGHRS and CDR2 YFSETQ. The CDR3 coding sequence is TGCGCCAGCAGCTTAGGGGGGTTTGGAGATACGCAGTATTTT. Translated: CASSLGGFGDTQYF.

Concerning this clonotype itself: A read error may account for a junction end that differs from germline. The chain is built from TRBV10-2 and TRBJ1-1; D may be TRBD1 (5 bases). CDR1 and CDR2 (germline): WSHSY, SAAADI. CDR3 length equals 14 residues. DNA for the CDR3: TGTGCCAGCAGTTATTCCGACAGGAACACTGAAGCTTTCTTT. This encodes CASSYSDRNTEAFF.

The chain links TRBV2 to TRBJ1-1; D is perhaps TRBD1 (5 bases). The CDR3 is 13 amino acids. V was shortened by 6 bases and J by 1 base, with 9 bases between the two germline ends. Per germline, CDR1 SNHLY and CDR2 FYNNEI. In DNA, the CDR3 is TGTGCCAGCAGGTTCGGGGGGAACACTGAAGCTTTCTTT. This codes for CASRFGGNTEAFF.

This chain links TRBV7-6 with TRBJ2-7; 7 bases are shared with TRBD2. V shed 5 bases and J 2 bases; nucleotides not matched to a gene: 9. CDR1 is SGHVS and CDR2 is FNYEAQ in the germline V gene. The CDR3 is 15 residues long. CDR3: CASSPRPSGTYEQYF. For the CDR3, the DNA is TGTGCCAGCAGCCCCCGGCCTAGCGGTACCTACGAGCAGTACTTC.

Comment on this clonotype: The germline gene is not matched at one end of the junction; a read error may be the cause. The rearrangement links TRBV6-5 to TRBJ2-3; 7 nucleotides line up with TRBD1. Germline V gives CDR1 MNHEY, CDR2 SVGAGI. The CDR3 covers 16 residues. In DNA form, the CDR3 reads TGTGCCAGCAGCGGACGAAGGGGGCTCGTCACAGGTACGCAGTATTTT. Translated, it gives CASSGRRGLVTGTQYF.

This clonotype was seen many times. The rearrangement joins TRBV18 to TRBJ2-5, with TRBD2 as a possible D gene (5 bases). There are 14 residues in the CDR3. Per germline, CDR1 KGHSH and CDR2 LQKENI. V lost 3 bases, J lost 10 bases, and 18 bases lay in between. CDR3 region: CASSPQAEAFGQYF. In nucleotides, the CDR3 is TGTGCCAGCTCACCCCAAGCGGAGGCCTTTGGCCAGTACTTC.

The chain uses TRBV20-1 and TRBJ2-1, with 15 bases aligning to TRBD2. The CDR3 contains 13 residues. Germline assignment: CDR1 DFQATT and CDR2 SNEGSKA (reference sequence). The DNA of the CDR3 is TGCAGCAGGACTAGCGGGAGGGCCAATGAGCAGTTCTTC. Its protein is CSRTSGRANEQFF.

CDR3 residues: CASSPFGRQGTDTQYF. The CDR3 bases are TGTGCCAGCAGCCCTTTTGGCCGGCAGGGCACAGATACGCAGTATTTT. The chain is built from TRBV14 and TRBJ2-3; D ambiguous. Per the germline V gene, CDR1 is SGHDN and CDR2 is FVKESK. Trimming took off 4 bases at V and 1 base at J, with 15 bases between the two ends. The CDR3 loop spans 16 amino acids. Complete variable domain (other parts from reference TRBV14 and TRBJ2-3): EAGVTQFPSHSVIEKGQTVTLRCDPISGHDNLYWYRRVMGKEIKFLLHFVKESKQDESGMPNNRFLAERTGGTYSTLKVQPAELEDSGVYFCASSPFGRQGTDTQYFGPGTRLTVL.

In regard to this clonotype: The junction does not match germline at one end; this may be a read error. The CDR3 sequence is CASRRAGEDERFF. CDR3 bases: TGTGCCAGCAGAAGAGCGGGAGAGGATGAGCGGTTCTTC. V usage is TRBV6-5 and J usage is TRBJ2-1; 8 positions match TRBD2. The CDR3 is 13 residues long. The germline gives CDR1 MNHEY, CDR2 SVGAGI.

The chain has TRBV7-6 and TRBJ2-3; TRBD2 aligns across 7 bases. Trimming cost V 6 bases and J 9 bases; bases outside gene matches: 15. This CDR3 region has 15 residues. Germline V gene data show CDR1 as SGHVS and CDR2 as FNYEAQ. The CDR3 region is CASRQDLGGSGTQYF. The DNA of the CDR3 is TGTGCCAGCAGGCAAGACCTGGGGGGTAGCGGGACGCAGTATTTT. The full variable domain, completed using reference TRBV7-6 and TRBJ2-3, is GAGVSQSPRYKVTKRGQDVALRCDPISGHVSLYWYRQALGQGPEFLTYFNYEAQQDKSGLPNDRFSAERPEGSISTLTIQRTEQRDSAMYRCASRQDLGGSGTQYFGPGTRLTVL.

The rearrangement links TRBV12-3 or TRBV12-4 to TRBJ1-1; D is unclear. Trimming removed 1 base at V and 11 bases at J, with 11 bases between. The CDR3 spans 12 residues. The CDR3 bases are TGTGCCAGCAGTTTAGGGATGCCTCGTGCTTTCTTT. Translated: CASSLGMPRAFF.

This clonotype was detected a few times. This CDR3 reads CSATKGTSGREGYEQYF. The DNA for the CDR3 is TGCAGTGCTACTAAAGGGACTAGCGGGAGAGAAGGCTACGAGCAGTACTTC. The rearrangement links TRBV20-1 to TRBJ2-7; 14 positions agree with TRBD2. This CDR3 has 17 residues. Germline V gene lookup returns CDR1 DFQATT and CDR2 SNEGSKA (reference sequence). The J segment lost 3 bases and the V segment lost 4 bases, leaving 11 bases of the junction unmatched.

At least ten counts were recorded for this clonotype. This rearrangement joins TRBV24-1 to TRBJ2-7; 8 nucleotides line up with TRBD1. J lost 2 bases, V lost 6 bases, and 5 bases had no gene match. Germline loops: CDR1 KGHDR, CDR2 SFDVKD. The CDR3 extends over 14 amino acids. The CDR3 region is CATSQGTGTYEQYF. CDR3 in DNA: TGTGCCACCAGTCAGGGGACAGGCACCTACGAGCAGTACTTC.

In DNA, the CDR3 is TGTGCCAGCAGTCGTATGGGGACCTACGAGCAGTACGTC. Translation gives CASSRMGTYEQYV. This chain joins TRBV28 and TRBJ2-7, with D unclear. V was pared by 5 bases and J by 2 bases, with 10 bases between. This CDR3 spans 13 amino acids. Germline assignment: CDR1 MDHEN and CDR2 SYDVKM.

This clonotype was observed a handful of times. The V and J genes are TRBV11-2 and TRBJ1-1; D might be TRBD1 (6 bases). The CDR3 totals 13 residues. The ends were cut back, 3 bases at V and 4 bases at J, with 9 bases in the middle. Looked up from germline, CDR1 is SGHAT and CDR2 is FQNNGV. The CDR3 loop is CASSLGAVTEAFF. The CDR3 nucleotides read TGTGCCAGCAGCTTGGGGGCAGTCACTGAAGCTTTCTTT. The entire variable domain, with the rest obtained from reference TRBV11-2 and TRBJ1-1, is as follows: EAGVAQSPRYKIIEKRQSVAFWCNPISGHATLYWYQQILGQGPKLLIQFQNNGVVDDSQLPKDRFSAERLKGVDSTLKIQPAKLEDSAVYLCASSLGAVTEAFFGQGTRLTVV.

The rearrangement links TRBV4-3 to TRBJ2-5; TRBD1 might be the D (6 bases). The germline V and J ends were trimmed by 0 bases and 5 bases, with 10 bases remaining between them. The CDR3 runs to 14 residues. CDR1 is LGHNA, CDR2 YSLEER, per germline. The chain's CDR3 is CASSQEGAAETQYF. The CDR3 DNA reads TGCGCCAGCAGCCAAGAGGGGGCGGCGGAGACCCAGTACTTC.